What follows are 26 T cell receptor beta chains derived from one specimen sequenced in a study of CD8 T cells in Susac syndrome. RNA was extracted with the RNeasy kit, and a quantity of 0.5 to 1 ug was reverse transcribed using random hexamers. TCRdb analysed the immunoSEQ multiplex PCR reads with MiXCR anew, one entry per CDR3 protein. The data hold under 150,000 distinct CDR3 sequences, with 75% to 90% observed a single time. Sequences were obtained from CD8+ T cells from PBMCs. Receptor source: a human donor with multiple sclerosis.

This clonotype was seen once. The rearrangement joins TRBV6-2 or TRBV6-3 to TRBJ1-4, with 8 positions matching TRBD1. The CDR3 length is 16 residues. CDR1 is MNHEY and CDR2 is SVGEGT in the germline V gene. Germline trimming cut 6 bases from V and 1 base from J; bases unmatched to any gene: 7. In DNA form, the CDR3 reads TGTGCCAGCAGCGCGGACAGGGAAGGAACTAATGAAAAACTGTTTTTT. Translated: CASSADREGTNEKLFF.

The genes are TRBV5-1 and TRBJ1-5, with 9 positions matching TRBD1. The CDR3 loop spans 16 amino acids. Per the germline V gene, CDR1 is SGHRS and CDR2 is YFSETQ. With V trimmed by 0 bases and J by 1 base, 2 bases remained unmatched. The CDR3: CASSLGDRESNQPQHF. The CDR3 bases are TGCGCCAGCAGCTTGGGGGACAGGGAGAGCAATCAGCCCCAGCATTTT. Full variable domain (outside the CDR3, taken from reference TRBV5-1 and TRBJ1-5): KAGVTQTPRYLIKTRGQQVTLSCSPISGHRSVSWYQQTPGQGLQFLFEYFSETQRNKGNFPGRFSGRQFSNSRSEMNVSTLELGDSALYLCASSLGDRESNQPQHFGDGTRLSIL.

V is TRBV11-2 and J is TRBJ1-1; D call uncertain. The CDR3 has 15 residues. Deletions cut 1 base from V and 2 bases from J, with 11 bases between. Germline V gene sequence: CDR1 SGHAT, CDR2 FQNNGV. CDR3 residues: CASSLVGFDNTEAFF. CDR3 in DNA: TGTGCCAGCAGCTTAGTAGGGTTCGACAACACTGAAGCTTTCTTT.

The chain is built from TRBV3-1 and TRBJ2-1; 8 nucleotides align to TRBD2. Looked up from germline, CDR1 is LGHDT and CDR2 is YNNKEL (reference sequence). The ends lost 0 bases at V and 7 bases at J; junction bases unmatched: 11. This CDR3 has 17 residues. CDR3 nucleotides: TGTGCCAGCAGCCAAGATTACGGACTAGCTAGCCCAAATGAGCAGTTCTTC. This encodes CASSQDYGLASPNEQFF.

The rearrangement joins TRBV18 to TRBJ2-1, with 7 bases aligning to TRBD1. The CDR3 covers 16 residues. V lost 0 bases, J lost 4 bases, and 6 bases stayed unmatched. Looked up from germline, CDR1 is KGHSH and CDR2 is LQKENI. The CDR3: CASSPPRGLGYNEQFF. The CDR3, as DNA: TGTGCCAGCTCACCACCGAGGGGGCTTGGGTACAATGAGCAGTTCTTC.

The rearrangement uses TRBV5-1 and TRBJ2-1; D may match TRBD1 or TRBD2 (5 bases each). This CDR3 is 13 amino acids long. From germline, CDR1 is SGHRS and CDR2 YFSETQ. The germline V and J ends were trimmed by 5 bases and 4 bases, with 10 bases remaining between them. The CDR3 loop reads CASSWGPYNEQFF. Here the CDR3 DNA reads TGCGCCAGCAGTTGGGGACCTTACAATGAGCAGTTCTTC.

This clonotype turned up a few times. The genes are TRBV28 and TRBJ2-7; 9 nucleotides line up with TRBD1. With 6 bases clipped from V and 2 bases from J, the junction kept 8 bases outside the gene matches. The germline CDR1 and CDR2 sequences are MDHEN and SYDVKM. This CDR3 is 15 amino acids long. CDR3 DNA sequence: TGTGCCAGCAGCTCCATCGACAGGGGGGCCTACGAGCAGTACTTC. This translates into CASSSIDRGAYEQYF.

J is TRBJ2-1 and V is TRBV27, with D unresolved. Per the germline V gene, CDR1 is MNHEY and CDR2 is SMNVEV (reference sequence). The CDR3 totals 13 residues. Trimming stripped 5 bases from V and 6 bases from J, with 11 bases between. For the CDR3, the DNA is TGTGCCAGCAGTGGTAGTGCCTTCAATGAGCAGTTCTTC. It specifies CASSGSAFNEQFF.

The chain joins TRBV14 to TRBJ2-3, with D perhaps assigned TRBD1 or TRBD2 (5 bases each). CDR3 length equals 15 residues. V lost 2 bases to trimming and J lost 0 bases, with 9 bases between them. Germline V gene data show CDR1 as SGHDN and CDR2 as FVKESK. CDR3 sequence (DNA): TGTGCCAGCAGCCAATTCGGGACCAGCACAGATACGCAGTATTTT. Encoded protein: CASSQFGTSTDTQYF.

This clonotype was recorded once. V usage is TRBV2 and J usage is TRBJ1-3; D possibly corresponds to TRBD1 (5 bases). Trimming pared 4 bases from V and 1 base from J, leaving 11 bases between. The CDR3 runs 15 residues. CDR1 and CDR2 from the germline V gene are SNHLY and FYNNEI. The CDR3 here is CASSVAGRSGNTIYF. CDR3 nucleotides: TGTGCCAGCAGTGTGGCAGGGCGGTCTGGAAACACCATATATTTT.

The chain carries TRBV5-8 and TRBJ2-7; D gene unclear. Germline-derived CDR1 and CDR2 are SGHTS and YDEGEE. The length of the CDR3 is 14 residues. Trimming stripped 2 bases from V and 6 bases from J, with 15 bases between. As DNA, the CDR3 is TGTGCCAGCAGCTTTTTCCCATCAACGAGCGAGCAGTACGTC. Translated, it gives CASSFFPSTSEQYV.

This clonotype was recorded once. The rearrangement links TRBV9 to TRBJ2-3; D assignment may be TRBD1 or TRBD2 (6 bases each). The germline V gene has CDR1 SGDLS and CDR2 YYNGEE. V dropped 3 bases and J dropped 6 bases, with 11 bases sitting between them. The CDR3 is made up of 13 amino acids. CDR3 sequence: CASSAGDNDTQYF. The CDR3 nucleotides read TGTGCCAGCAGCGCGGGGGACAATGATACGCAGTATTTT.

This sequence joins TRBV23-1 and TRBJ1-2; D perhaps matches TRBD1 (5 bases). TRBV23-1 is labeled an ORF, and its function is uncertain. The CDR3 has 13 amino acids. With 8 bases removed from V and 6 bases from J, the gap between germline ends came to 16 bases. This chain's CDR3 is CASAGARRDGYTF. CDR3 sequence (DNA): TGCGCCAGCGCTGGGGCCAGGAGAGATGGCTACACCTTC.

The chain carries TRBV10-3 and TRBJ2-1, with 12 nucleotides matching TRBD2. This CDR3 comprises 18 residues. CDR1 and CDR2 (germline): ENHRY, SYGVKD. V was clipped by 7 bases and J by 5 bases; unmatched bases: 15. CDR3 residues: CAINGGTSGSSRDNEQFF. As DNA, the CDR3 is TGTGCCATCAACGGCGGGACTAGCGGGTCCTCCCGGGACAATGAGCAGTTCTTC.

The sample holds a few counts of this clonotype. This chain connects TRBV25-1 to TRBJ2-2; 7 bases align to TRBD1. CDR3 size: 15 residues. The V and J ends lost 2 bases and 2 bases, in that order; junction bases with no gene match: 2. Germline V gene lookup returns CDR1 MGHDK and CDR2 SYGVNS. In DNA, the CDR3 is TGTGCCAGCAGTGAAGGGACAGTAAACACCGGGGAGCTGTTTTTT. Amino acid sequence: CASSEGTVNTGELFF. Variable domain in full (rest from reference TRBV25-1 and TRBJ2-2): EADIYQTPRYLVIGTGKKITLECSQTMGHDKMYWYQQDPGMELHLIHYSYGVNSTEKGDLSSESTVSRIRTEHFPLTLESARPSHTSQYLCASSEGTVNTGELFFGEGSRLTVL.

The V gene is TRBV7-2, the J gene TRBJ1-2; D is undetermined. The V gene's germline CDR1 is SGHTA and CDR2 FQGNSA. V was shortened by 1 base and J by 5 bases, with 20 bases between the two germline ends. The CDR3 has 17 amino acids. The CDR3 loop reads CASSLVSKTHKKYGYTF. DNA for the CDR3: TGTGCCAGCAGCTTAGTGTCTAAGACTCACAAAAAGTATGGCTACACCTTC.

DNA of the CDR3: TGTGCCAGCAGTGGCAAAAGCAATCAGCCCCAGCATTTT. Protein: CASSGKSNQPQHF. V and J are TRBV28 and TRBJ1-5; the D is unclear. CDR1 MDHEN and CDR2 SYDVKM come from the germline V gene. CDR3 length: 13 amino acids. Trimming left V 5 bases short and J 1 base short, with 6 bases between.

This sequence joins TRBV25-1 and TRBJ2-2; 9 bases are a match to TRBD1. This CDR3 comprises 14 residues. CDR1 MGHDK and CDR2 SYGVNS come from the germline V gene. The ends lost 7 bases at V and 8 bases at J; junction bases unmatched: 8. The CDR3 coding sequence is TGTGCCAGCACCGGGACAGGGTTAACTGGGGAGCTGTTTTTT. It specifies CASTGTGLTGELFF. Full variable domain (missing parts from reference TRBV25-1 and TRBJ2-2): EADIYQTPRYLVIGTGKKITLECSQTMGHDKMYWYQQDPGMELHLIHYSYGVNSTEKGDLSSESTVSRIRTEHFPLTLESARPSHTSQYLCASTGTGLTGELFFGEGSRLTVL.

The V gene is TRBV7-2, the J gene TRBJ1-5, with 10 bases matching TRBD1. V dropped 0 bases and J dropped 7; count of bases not matched to a gene: 9. There are 17 residues in the CDR3. Germline-derived CDR1 and CDR2 are SGHTA and FQGNSA. The CDR3 region has the DNA TGTGCCAGCAGCTTAGCGGTAGCGGGACAGGGGATCCAGCCCCAGCATTTT. This sequence encodes CASSLAVAGQGIQPQHF.

This chain links TRBV25-1 with TRBJ1-4; D uncertain. Trimming stripped 6 bases from V and 8 bases from J, with 13 bases between. The CDR3 consists of 13 residues. CDR1 and CDR2 from the germline V gene are MGHDK and SYGVNS. The CDR3 here is CASRDGLDEKLFF. The CDR3 region has the DNA TGTGCCAGCAGGGACGGTTTGGACGAAAAACTGTTTTTT. The full variable domain, with the rest looked up from reference TRBV25-1 and TRBJ1-4, is EADIYQTPRYLVIGTGKKITLECSQTMGHDKMYWYQQDPGMELHLIHYSYGVNSTEKGDLSSESTVSRIRTEHFPLTLESARPSHTSQYLCASRDGLDEKLFFGSGTQLSVL.

The chain has TRBV11-2 and TRBJ1-1; D call uncertain. The CDR3 consists of 14 residues. Germline V gene data show CDR1 as SGHAT and CDR2 as FQNNGV. Trimming removed 2 bases at V and 0 bases at J, with 7 bases between. The CDR3 nucleotides read TGTGCCAGCAGCTTATGGGAGGTGAACACTGAAGCTTTCTTT. This gives the protein CASSLWEVNTEAFF.

This clonotype showed up just a few times. The V call is TRBV6-1, the J call TRBJ2-7; D is possibly TRBD2 (5 bases). CDR3 size: 13 residues. Trimming stripped 6 bases from V and 2 bases from J, with 11 bases between. Germline V CDR1 and CDR2: MNHNS, SASEGT. This CDR3 is CASRDPGAYEQYV. The CDR3 DNA follows: TGTGCCAGCAGGGACCCCGGGGCCTACGAGCAGTACGTC.

A single count supports this clonotype. This sequence joins TRBV3-1 and TRBJ2-1, with 9 bases lining up with TRBD2. The junction had 5 bases not matched to a gene; V was cut back by 4 bases and J by 7 bases. CDR3 length: 14 residues. Germline CDR1 LGHDT, CDR2 YNNKEL (reference sequence). CDR3 DNA sequence: TGTGCCAGCAGCCTTAGCGGGGGCCTGAATGAGCAGTTCTTC. This codes for CASSLSGGLNEQFF.

This clonotype came up a few times. V usage is TRBV28 and J usage is TRBJ2-7, with D possibly being TRBD1 (5 bases). The germline V gene encodes CDR1 MDHEN and CDR2 SYDVKM. There are 13 residues in the CDR3. V dropped 3 bases and J dropped 3 bases, with 9 bases sitting between them. The CDR3 region is CASSLRRGYEQYF. The CDR3 DNA sequence: TGTGCCAGCAGTTTGAGAAGGGGCTACGAGCAGTACTTC.

This rearrangement joins TRBV6-6 to TRBJ2-5, with 8 bases fitting TRBD2. Unmatched junction bases numbered 7, after V lost 6 bases and J lost 4 bases. Germline V CDR1 and CDR2: MNHNY, SVGAGI (reference sequence). The length of the CDR3 is 14 residues. This CDR3 is CASSDWAGGETQYF. Here the CDR3 DNA reads TGTGCCAGCAGCGACTGGGCGGGAGGAGAGACCCAGTACTTC.

The chain couples TRBV2 to TRBJ2-7; TRBD1 matches at 9 bases. Germline loops: CDR1 SNHLY, CDR2 FYNNEI. CDR3 length: 14 amino acids. Trimming cost V 4 bases and J 3 bases; bases outside gene matches: 4. The CDR3 is CASSGDRADYEQYV. CDR3 sequence (DNA): TGTGCCAGCAGTGGGGACAGGGCAGACTACGAGCAGTACGTC.